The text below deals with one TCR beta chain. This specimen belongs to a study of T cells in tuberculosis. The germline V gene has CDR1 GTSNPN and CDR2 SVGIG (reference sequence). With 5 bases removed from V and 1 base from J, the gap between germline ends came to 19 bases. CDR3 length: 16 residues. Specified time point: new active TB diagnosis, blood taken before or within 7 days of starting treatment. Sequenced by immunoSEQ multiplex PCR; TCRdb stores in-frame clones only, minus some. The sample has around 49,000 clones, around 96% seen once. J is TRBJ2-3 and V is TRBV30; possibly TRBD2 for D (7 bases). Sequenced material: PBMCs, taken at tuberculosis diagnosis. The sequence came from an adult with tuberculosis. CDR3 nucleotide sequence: TGTGCCTGGGGGGGCCTCGCGGGAGTAGGCACAGATACGCAGTATTTT. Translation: CAWGGLAGVGTDTQYF.